This entry is about one TCR beta chain. Antigen unknown. The data originate from a study of radiation and T cells in renal cell carcinoma. Regarding the study as a whole: Sampling covered only around 0.98 g of each tumor.

This table comes from immunoSEQ multiplex PCR, and its TCRdb copy is limited to in-frame clones, with some not included. The table shows 18,000 or so clones, with roughly three fifths occurring only once. V lost 4 bases to trimming and J lost 0 bases, with 14 bases between them. Germline-derived CDR1 and CDR2 are GTSNPN and SVGIG (reference sequence). This CDR3 is 15 amino acids long. Stated treatment: treatment-naive control, cytoreductive nephrectomy. Control tumors came from treatment-naive patients without prior radiation. This renal cell carcinoma was of the clear cell type. The sequence was collected from a man between 50 and 59 years old with renal cell carcinoma. The specimen comprised tumor tissue, sampled from a patient whose treatment was nephrectomy without radiotherapy. V and J are TRBV30 and TRBJ2-3, with D tentatively TRBD2 (6 bases). CDR3: CAWTSGAASTDTQYF. In DNA form, the CDR3 reads TGTGCCTGGACCTCGGGAGCGGCTAGCACAGATACGCAGTATTTT.